Below, 14 T cell receptor beta chains from the same sample are listed, as sequenced in a study of T cell responses to AZD1222 COVID-19 vaccine (dated by TCRdb to the early 2020s). To prepare the library, the immunoSEQ multiplex PCR assay was applied. TCRdb mirrors the immuneACCESS table, restricted to in-frame sequences. Some clones are absent from its copies; in checked studies, under half trace to an unresolved V gene, and the reason for the others is unknown. This sample has about 160,000 clones in its table, and approximately 91% of those were observed once. The top ten hold roughly 5.5% of the sample. This specimen's time point label, per the study, means: baseline before first vaccination. This material consisted of peripheral blood, taken on day 0 of AZD1222 vaccination. These TCRs come from an adult in good health.

The chain has TRBV2 and TRBJ1-6; no definite D call. The CDR3 consists of 13 residues. Trimming removed 1 base at V and 4 bases at J, with 2 bases between. Germline CDR1 is SNHLY and CDR2 is FYNNEI. CDR3 loop: CASSEDYNSPLHF. The CDR3 region has the DNA TGTGCCAGCAGTGAAGATTATAATTCACCCCTCCACTTT.

The chain links TRBV11-1 to TRBJ1-1, with D perhaps matching TRBD1 (6 bases). The germline V gene has CDR1 SGHAT and CDR2 FQDESV (reference sequence). CDR3 length: 13 amino acids. Trimming stripped 5 bases from V and 4 bases from J, with 11 bases between. The DNA for the CDR3 is TGTGCCAGCAGCCCAACAGGGCGCACTGAAGCTTTCTTT. Protein: CASSPTGRTEAFF.

The rearrangement links TRBV10-1 to TRBJ1-4; D is perhaps TRBD1 (6 bases). V lost 8 bases, J lost 3 bases, and 13 bases lay in between. The CDR3 runs to 14 residues. Per germline, CDR1 WNHNN and CDR2 SYGVQD (reference sequence). CDR3 sequence (DNA): TGCGCCAGCCACGGCAGGACAGCTAATGAAAAACTGTTTTTT. This encodes CASHGRTANEKLFF.

The rearrangement uses TRBV30 and TRBJ1-5; D remains ambiguous. This CDR3 has 16 residues. The V gene's germline CDR1 is GTSNPN and CDR2 SVGIG (reference sequence). The V gene lost 0 bases and the J gene lost 0 bases, with 12 bases spanning the gap. This CDR3 is CAWSVPGSYSNQPQHF. DNA for the CDR3: TGTGCCTGGAGTGTACCAGGCTCCTATAGCAATCAGCCCCAGCATTTT. Full variable domain (remainder filled in from reference TRBV30 and TRBJ1-5): SQTIHQWPATLVQPVGSPLSLECTVEGTSNPNLYWYRQAAGRGLQLLFYSVGIGQISSEVPQNLSASRPQDRQFILSSKKLLLSDSGFYLCAWSVPGSYSNQPQHFGDGTRLSIL.

The V gene is TRBV18, the J gene TRBJ2-1, with no clear D. V dropped 0 bases and J dropped 7 bases, with 10 bases sitting between them. Germline CDR1 reads KGHSH; CDR2 reads LQKENI. This CDR3 spans 14 amino acids. The chain's CDR3 is CASSPPWARNEQFF. DNA of the CDR3: TGTGCCAGCTCACCACCGTGGGCTAGGAATGAGCAGTTCTTC.

This clone was counted once. The rearrangement joins TRBV5-4 to TRBJ2-7, with 10 bases aligning to TRBD2. With 4 bases clipped from V and 1 base from J, the junction kept 8 bases outside the gene matches. Germline loops: CDR1 SGHNT, CDR2 YYREEE (reference sequence). There are 16 residues in the CDR3. CDR3 coding DNA: TGTGCCAGCAGCCCTGGGCCAGCGGGAGGGTCCTACGAGCAGTACTTC. It specifies CASSPGPAGGSYEQYF. The full variable domain, its missing parts supplied by reference TRBV5-4 and TRBJ2-7, is ETGVTQSPTHLIKTRGQQVTLRCSSQSGHNTVSWYQQALGQGPQFIFQYYREEENGRGNFPPRFSGLQFPNYSSELNVNALELDDSALYLCASSPGPAGGSYEQYFGPGTRLTVT.

The chain employs TRBV5-1 and TRBJ2-1; TRBD2 aligns across 11 bases. There are 16 residues in the CDR3. J was trimmed by 0 bases and V by 7 bases; bases with no gene match: 6. Germline V gene lookup returns CDR1 SGHRS and CDR2 YFSETQ. CDR3 in amino acids: CASRLTSGDSYNEQFF. CDR3 bases: TGCGCCAGCCGGCTGACTAGCGGGGACTCCTACAATGAGCAGTTCTTC.

The chain links TRBV7-2 to TRBJ2-3; 8 positions agree with TRBD2. Germline CDR1 SGHTA, CDR2 FQGNSA. The CDR3 covers 16 residues. V was clipped by 1 base and J by 4 bases; unmatched bases: 7. The CDR3 DNA follows: TGTGCCAGCAGCTTAGAAGGGAAGCGGGGGCCAGATACGCAGTATTTT. The encoded protein is CASSLEGKRGPDTQYF.

A single count supports this clone. The J gene is TRBJ2-3, the V gene TRBV7-7, with D perhaps TRBD2 (7 bases). V lost 1 base to trimming and J lost 4 bases, with 12 bases between them. Germline V gives CDR1 SSHAT, CDR2 FNYEAQ (reference sequence). CDR3 length: 15 amino acids. CDR3 amino acids: CASSLGGGASDTQYF. The CDR3 DNA follows: TGTGCCAGCAGCTTAGGGGGGGGCGCATCAGATACGCAGTATTTT.

The chain employs TRBV5-1 and TRBJ2-1; D is perhaps TRBD2 (5 bases). CDR3 length equals 18 residues. Germline CDR1 is SGHRS and CDR2 is YFSETQ. V was clipped by 4 bases and J by 0 bases, with 20 bases between them. The CDR3 DNA sequence: TGCGCCAGCAGCGCAACCCTAAAGCGGACCCGCTCCTACAATGAGCAGTTCTTC. Protein sequence: CASSATLKRTRSYNEQFF.

This clone has only one observation. The chain joins TRBV6-5 to TRBJ2-5; tentatively, D is TRBD1 (6 bases). Germline assignment: CDR1 MNHEY and CDR2 SVGAGI. V shed 7 bases and J shed 4 bases, with 16 bases lying between them. The CDR3 sequence is 14 residues long. In nucleotides, the CDR3 is TGTGCCAGCAAACCCATAGGACAGCTAGAGACCCAGTACTTC. It translates to CASKPIGQLETQYF.

The rearrangement uses TRBV5-1 and TRBJ1-1; D not resolved. Trimming removed 0 bases from V and 0 bases from J, with 3 bases in between. The CDR3 has 13 residues. Germline V gives CDR1 SGHRS, CDR2 YFSETQ. The CDR3 loop reads CASSLELNTEAFF. In DNA, the CDR3 is TGCGCCAGCAGCTTGGAGCTGAACACTGAAGCTTTCTTT.

The V gene is TRBV5-1, the J gene TRBJ1-5; D not certain. CDR3 length: 14 residues. The V end lost 0 bases, the J end lost 4 bases, and 8 bases lay between the germline ends. Germline loops: CDR1 SGHRS, CDR2 YFSETQ. CDR3 residues: CASSLGGFNQPQHF. The CDR3 DNA follows: TGCGCCAGCAGCTTGGGAGGGTTTAATCAGCCCCAGCATTTT.

The chain combines TRBV7-9 with TRBJ1-4, with 7 bases lining up with TRBD1. V shed 1 base and J 8 bases; nucleotides not matched to a gene: 10. This CDR3 has 16 residues. Germline CDR1 is SEHNR and CDR2 is FQNEAQ (reference sequence). The DNA for the CDR3 is TGTGCCAGCAGCTTAGGCCGAGACAGGGTCGAAGAAAAACTGTTTTTT. Amino acid sequence: CASSLGRDRVEEKLFF.